What follows describes a single T cell receptor (beta chain). These data belong to a study of blood T cell repertoires in COVID-19. Study details: The samples span acute and convalescent COVID-19 from the United States, Italy and Spain.

V lost 3 bases and J lost 6; bases outside the gene matches: 5. Germline V gene data show CDR1 as SEHNR and CDR2 as FQNEAQ (reference sequence). This CDR3 comprises 15 residues. Per the original data handling: Amplification with reference gene primers provided the estimates of nucleated cell counts. Using immunoSEQ multiplex PCR, the repertoire was profiled, and TCRdb retains in-frame clones only, with some absent. That table supplies the V and J calls and clone size; D and trimming were determined from the DNA. In the table there are about 300,000 clones, around 88% of which are singletons. The J gene is TRBJ2-7, the V gene TRBV7-9; 13 bases align to TRBD2. The TCR was taken from a woman between 50 and 59 years old with acute or convalescent COVID-19. Sequencing was performed on peripheral blood. CDR3 coding DNA: TGTGCCAGCAGCTTCGGACTAGCGGGAGTCGGCGAGCAGTACTTC. Amino acid sequence: CASSFGLAGVGEQYF.